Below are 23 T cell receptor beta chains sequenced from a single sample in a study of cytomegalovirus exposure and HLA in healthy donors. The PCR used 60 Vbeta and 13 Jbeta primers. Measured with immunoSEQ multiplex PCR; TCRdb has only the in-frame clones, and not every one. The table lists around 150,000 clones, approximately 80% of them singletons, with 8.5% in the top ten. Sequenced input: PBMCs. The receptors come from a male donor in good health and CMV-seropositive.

For the CDR3, the DNA is TGCGCCAGCAGTGAGACAGGGGGCCCCACAGATACGCAGTATTTT. Translating gives CASSETGGPTDTQYF. This chain connects TRBV10-1 to TRBJ2-3; TRBD1 agrees at 9 bases. V shed 2 bases and J 2 bases; nucleotides not matched to a gene: 2. Germline CDR1 is WNHNN and CDR2 is SYGVQD (reference sequence). This CDR3 has 15 amino acids.

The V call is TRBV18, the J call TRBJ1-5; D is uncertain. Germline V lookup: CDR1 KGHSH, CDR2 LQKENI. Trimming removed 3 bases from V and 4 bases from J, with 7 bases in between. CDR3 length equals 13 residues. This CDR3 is CASSPAGNQPQHF. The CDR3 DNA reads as TGTGCCAGCTCACCTGCAGGAAATCAGCCCCAGCATTTT.

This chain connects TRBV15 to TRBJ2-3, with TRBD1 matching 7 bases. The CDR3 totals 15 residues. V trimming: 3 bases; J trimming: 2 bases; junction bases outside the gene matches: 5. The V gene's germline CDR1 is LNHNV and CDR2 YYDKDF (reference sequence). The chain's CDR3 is CATSRGQMITDTQYF. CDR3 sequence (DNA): TGTGCCACCAGCAGGGGACAGATGATCACAGATACGCAGTATTTT. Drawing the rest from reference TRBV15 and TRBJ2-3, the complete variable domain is DAMVIQNPRYQVTQFGKPVTLSCSQTLNHNVMYWYQQKSSQAPKLLFHYYDKDFNNEADTPDNFQSRRPNTSFCFLDIRSPGLGDTAMYLCATSRGQMITDTQYFGPGTRLTVL.

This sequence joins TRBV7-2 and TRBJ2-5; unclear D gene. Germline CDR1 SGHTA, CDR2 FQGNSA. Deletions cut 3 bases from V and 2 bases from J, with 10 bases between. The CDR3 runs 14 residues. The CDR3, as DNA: TGTGCCAGCAGCTTCTCACATGGTCAAGAGACCCAGTACTTC. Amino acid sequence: CASSFSHGQETQYF.

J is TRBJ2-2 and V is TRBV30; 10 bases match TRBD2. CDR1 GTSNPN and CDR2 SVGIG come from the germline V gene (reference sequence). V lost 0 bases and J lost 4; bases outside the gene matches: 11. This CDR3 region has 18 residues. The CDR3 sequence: CAWSVIRLAGETTGELFF. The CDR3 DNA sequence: TGTGCCTGGAGTGTAATCCGGCTAGCGGGGGAGACCACCGGGGAGCTGTTTTTT.

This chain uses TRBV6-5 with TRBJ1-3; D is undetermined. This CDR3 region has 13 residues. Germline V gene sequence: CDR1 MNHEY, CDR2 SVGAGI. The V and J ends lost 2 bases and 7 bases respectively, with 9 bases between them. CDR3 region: CASSYPPRNTIYF. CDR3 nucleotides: TGTGCCAGCAGTTACCCCCCGCGGAACACCATATATTTT.

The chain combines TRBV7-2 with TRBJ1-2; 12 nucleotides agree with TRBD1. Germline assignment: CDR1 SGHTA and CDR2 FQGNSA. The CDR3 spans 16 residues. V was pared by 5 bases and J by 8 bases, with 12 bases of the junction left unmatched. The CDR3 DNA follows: TGTGCCAGCAGCCTTACGCCCGGGACAGGGGGCGGAGGCTACACCTTC. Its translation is CASSLTPGTGGGGYTF. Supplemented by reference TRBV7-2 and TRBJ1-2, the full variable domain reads GAGVSQSPSNKVTEKGKDVELRCDPISGHTALYWYRQSLGQGLEFLIYFQGNSAPDKSGLPSDRFSAERTGGSVSTLTIQRTQQEDSAVYLCASSLTPGTGGGGYTFGSGTRLTVV.

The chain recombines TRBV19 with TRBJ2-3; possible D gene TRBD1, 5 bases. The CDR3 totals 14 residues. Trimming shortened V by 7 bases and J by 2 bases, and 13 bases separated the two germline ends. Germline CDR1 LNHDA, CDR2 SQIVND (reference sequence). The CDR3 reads CASTDVGATDTQYF. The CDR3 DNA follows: TGTGCCAGTACCGATGTAGGGGCCACAGATACGCAGTATTTT.

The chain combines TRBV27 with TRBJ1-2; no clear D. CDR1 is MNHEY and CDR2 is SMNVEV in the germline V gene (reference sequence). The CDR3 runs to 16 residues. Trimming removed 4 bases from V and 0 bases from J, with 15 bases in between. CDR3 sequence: CASSSSGVVSNYGYTF. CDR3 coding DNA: TGTGCCAGCAGTTCCTCCGGGGTTGTCTCTAACTATGGCTACACCTTC.

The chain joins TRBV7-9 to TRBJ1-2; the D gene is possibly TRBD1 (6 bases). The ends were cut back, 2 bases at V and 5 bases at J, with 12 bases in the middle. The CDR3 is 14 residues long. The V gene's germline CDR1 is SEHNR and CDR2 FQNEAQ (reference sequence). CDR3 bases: TGTGCCAGCAGCTTATCCCTGACAGGTTATGGCTACACCTTC. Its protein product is CASSLSLTGYGYTF.

In nucleotides, the CDR3 is TGCAGCGCTAGACTAGCGGGAGGGCCCTCCGGGGAGCTGTTTTTT. It yields the protein CSARLAGGPSGELFF. The chain recombines TRBV29-1 with TRBJ2-2; 14 bases line up with TRBD2. Germline V gene data show CDR1 as SQVTM and CDR2 as ANQGSEA. This CDR3 spans 15 amino acids. The V segment lost 7 bases and the J segment 6 bases; nucleotides outside the gene matches: 7.

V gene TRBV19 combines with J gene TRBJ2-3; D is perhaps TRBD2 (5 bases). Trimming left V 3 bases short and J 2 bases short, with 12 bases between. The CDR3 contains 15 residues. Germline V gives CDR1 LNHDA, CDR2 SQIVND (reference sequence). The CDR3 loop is CASSIRGSVTDTQYF. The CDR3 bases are TGTGCCAGTAGTATTCGAGGGTCGGTCACAGATACGCAGTATTTT.

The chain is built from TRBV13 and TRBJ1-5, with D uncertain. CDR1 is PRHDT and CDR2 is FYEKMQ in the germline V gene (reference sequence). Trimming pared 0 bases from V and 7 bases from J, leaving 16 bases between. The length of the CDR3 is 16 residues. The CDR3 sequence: CASSLGRIGRGQPQHF. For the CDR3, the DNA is TGTGCCAGCAGCTTAGGCCGGATAGGACGGGGACAGCCCCAGCATTTT.

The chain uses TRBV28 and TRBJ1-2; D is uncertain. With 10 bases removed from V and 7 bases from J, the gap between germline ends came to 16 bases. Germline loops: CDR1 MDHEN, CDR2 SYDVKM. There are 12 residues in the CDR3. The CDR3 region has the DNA TGTGCCACCCCGGGTCCGTTCCCTGGCTACACCTTC. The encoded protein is CATPGPFPGYTF.

This chain's CDR3 is CASSLTSGVNEQFF. Here the CDR3 DNA reads TGTGCCAGCAGCTTAACTAGCGGGGTCAATGAGCAGTTCTTC. This chain links TRBV11-2 with TRBJ2-1, with 10 bases lining up with TRBD2. There are 14 residues in the CDR3. Per germline, CDR1 SGHAT and CDR2 FQNNGV. V was clipped by 2 bases and J by 6 bases; unmatched bases: 1.

CDR3: CASRLDTGPAEAFF. The CDR3 bases are TGTGCCAGCAGGTTGGACACAGGCCCAGCTGAAGCTTTCTTT. J is TRBJ1-1 and V is TRBV28; tentative D call: TRBD1 (5 bases). The CDR3 has 14 amino acids. From germline, CDR1 is MDHEN and CDR2 SYDVKM. Trimming removed 6 bases at V and 6 bases at J, with 17 bases between.

CDR3 coding DNA: TGTGCCAGCAGCTTAGGCAGTTCAAGCAATCAGCCCCAGCATTTT. As protein: CASSLGSSSNQPQHF. The chain joins TRBV11-2 to TRBJ1-5, with unresolved D. The CDR3 totals 15 residues. Trimming removed 1 base from V and 1 base from J, with 8 bases in between. Germline CDR1 and CDR2: SGHAT and FQNNGV. Supplemented by reference TRBV11-2 and TRBJ1-5, the full variable domain reads EAGVAQSPRYKIIEKRQSVAFWCNPISGHATLYWYQQILGQGPKLLIQFQNNGVVDDSQLPKDRFSAERLKGVDSTLKIQPAKLEDSAVYLCASSLGSSSNQPQHFGDGTRLSIL.

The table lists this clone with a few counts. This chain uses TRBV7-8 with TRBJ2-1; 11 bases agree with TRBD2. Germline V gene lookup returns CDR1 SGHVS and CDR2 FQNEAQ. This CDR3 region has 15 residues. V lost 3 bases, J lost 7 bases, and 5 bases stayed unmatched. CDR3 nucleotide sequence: TGTGCCAGCAGCTTCCTTAGCGGGGGGGTTAATGAGCAGTTCTTC. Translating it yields CASSFLSGGVNEQFF.

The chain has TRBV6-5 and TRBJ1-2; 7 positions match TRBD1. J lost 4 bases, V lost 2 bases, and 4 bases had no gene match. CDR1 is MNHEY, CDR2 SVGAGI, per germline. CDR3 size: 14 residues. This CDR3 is CASSYGAGGYGYTF. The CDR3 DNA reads TGTGCCAGCAGTTACGGAGCAGGGGGCTATGGCTACACCTTC.

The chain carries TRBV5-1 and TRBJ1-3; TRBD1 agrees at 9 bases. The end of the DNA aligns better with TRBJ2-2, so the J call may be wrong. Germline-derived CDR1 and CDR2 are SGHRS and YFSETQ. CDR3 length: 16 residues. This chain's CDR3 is CASSLEGQGNTGELFF. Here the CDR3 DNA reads TGCGCCAGCAGCTTGGAGGGACAGGGGAACACCGGGGAGCTGTTTTTT.

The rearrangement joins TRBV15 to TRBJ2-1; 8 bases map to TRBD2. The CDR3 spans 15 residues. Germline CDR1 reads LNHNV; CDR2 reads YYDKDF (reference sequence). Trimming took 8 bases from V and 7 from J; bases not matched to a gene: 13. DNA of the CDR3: TGTGCCACCGGCCCCGGGGGGGCGGGAGGAAATGAGCAGTTCTTC. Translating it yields CATGPGGAGGNEQFF.

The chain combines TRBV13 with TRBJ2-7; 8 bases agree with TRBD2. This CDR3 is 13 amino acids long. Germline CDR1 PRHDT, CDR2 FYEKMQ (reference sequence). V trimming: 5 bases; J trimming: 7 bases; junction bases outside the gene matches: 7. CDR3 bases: TGTGCCAGCAGCCTCAGACTAGCGTGGGAGCAGTACTTC. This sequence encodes CASSLRLAWEQYF.

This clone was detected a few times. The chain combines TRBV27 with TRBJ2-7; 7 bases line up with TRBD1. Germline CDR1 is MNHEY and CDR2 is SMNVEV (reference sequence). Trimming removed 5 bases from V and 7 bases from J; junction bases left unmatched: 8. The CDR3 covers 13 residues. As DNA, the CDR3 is TGTGCCAGCAGTCCACAGGGGTACGCTGAGCAGTACTTC. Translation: CASSPQGYAEQYF.